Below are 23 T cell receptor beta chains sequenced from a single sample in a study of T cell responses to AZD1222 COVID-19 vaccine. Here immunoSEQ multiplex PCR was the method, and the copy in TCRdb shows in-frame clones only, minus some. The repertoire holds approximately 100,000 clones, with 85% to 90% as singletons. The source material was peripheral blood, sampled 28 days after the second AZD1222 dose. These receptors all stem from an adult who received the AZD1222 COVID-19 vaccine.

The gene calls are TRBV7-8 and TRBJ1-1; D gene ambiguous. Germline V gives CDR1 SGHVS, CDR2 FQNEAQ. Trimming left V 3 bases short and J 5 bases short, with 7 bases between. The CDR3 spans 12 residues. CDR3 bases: TGTGCCAGCAGCTTTCGAGTTACTGAAGCTTTCTTT. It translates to CASSFRVTEAFF.

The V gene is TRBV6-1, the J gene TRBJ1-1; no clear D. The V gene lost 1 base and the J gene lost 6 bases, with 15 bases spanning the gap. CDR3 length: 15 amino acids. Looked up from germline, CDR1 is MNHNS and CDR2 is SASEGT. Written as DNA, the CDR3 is TGTGCCAGCAGTGAAGGGGCGGGGTGGCGCGCTGAAGCTTTCTTT. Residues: CASSEGAGWRAEAFF.

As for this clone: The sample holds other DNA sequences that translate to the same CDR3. Here the CDR3 DNA reads TGTGCCAGCAGCCAAGGTCCGGCGGGCTATGGCTACACCTTC. It specifies CASSQGPAGYGYTF. The chain recombines TRBV3-1 (or the pseudogene TRBV3-2) with TRBJ1-2; D not certain. Germline CDR1 is LGHDT and CDR2 is YNNKEL (reference sequence). The CDR3 has 14 residues. V was clipped by 1 base and J by 4 bases, with 10 bases between them.

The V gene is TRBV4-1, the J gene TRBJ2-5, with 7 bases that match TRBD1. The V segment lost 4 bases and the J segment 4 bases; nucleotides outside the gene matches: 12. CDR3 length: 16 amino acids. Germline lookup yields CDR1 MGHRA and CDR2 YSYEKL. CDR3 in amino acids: CASSLTGSGAGETQYF. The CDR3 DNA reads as TGCGCCAGCAGCCTGACAGGGTCTGGGGCGGGAGAGACCCAGTACTTC.

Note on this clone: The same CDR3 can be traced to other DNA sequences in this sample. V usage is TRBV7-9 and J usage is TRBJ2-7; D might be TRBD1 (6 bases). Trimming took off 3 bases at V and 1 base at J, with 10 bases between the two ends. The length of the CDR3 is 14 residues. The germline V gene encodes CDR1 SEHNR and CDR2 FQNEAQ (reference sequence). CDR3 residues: CASSFTRGSYEQYF. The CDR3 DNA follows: TGTGCCAGCAGCTTCACGAGGGGGTCCTACGAGCAGTACTTC. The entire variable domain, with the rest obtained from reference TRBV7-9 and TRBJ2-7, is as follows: DTGVSQNPRHKITKRGQNVTFRCDPISEHNRLYWYRQTLGQGPEFLTYFQNEAQLEKSRLLSDRFSAERPKGSFSTLEIQRTEQGDSAMYLCASSFTRGSYEQYFGPGTRLTVT.

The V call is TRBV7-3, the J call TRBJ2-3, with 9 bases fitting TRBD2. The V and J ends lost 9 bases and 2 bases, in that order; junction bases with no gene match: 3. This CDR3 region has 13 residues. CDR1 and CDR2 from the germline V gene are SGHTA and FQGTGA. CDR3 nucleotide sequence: TGTGCCAGTAGCGGGGGTCACACAGATACGCAGTATTTT. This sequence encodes CASSGGHTDTQYF.

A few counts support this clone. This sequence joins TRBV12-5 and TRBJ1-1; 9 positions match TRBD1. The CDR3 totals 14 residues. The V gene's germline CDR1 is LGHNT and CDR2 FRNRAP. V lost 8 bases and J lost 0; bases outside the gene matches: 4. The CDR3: CASTGGPMNTEAFF. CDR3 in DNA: TGTGCTAGTACAGGGGGCCCGATGAACACTGAAGCTTTCTTT.

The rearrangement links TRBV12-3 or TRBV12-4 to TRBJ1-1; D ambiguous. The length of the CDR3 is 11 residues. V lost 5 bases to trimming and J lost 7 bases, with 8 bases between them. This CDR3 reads CASSRDGEAFF. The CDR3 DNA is TGTGCCAGCAGTCGAGACGGTGAAGCTTTCTTT.

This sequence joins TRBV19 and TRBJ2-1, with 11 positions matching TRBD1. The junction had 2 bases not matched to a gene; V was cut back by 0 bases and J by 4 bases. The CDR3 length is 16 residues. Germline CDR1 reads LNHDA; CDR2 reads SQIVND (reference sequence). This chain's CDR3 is CASSIDGTGGYNEQFF. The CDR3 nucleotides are TGTGCCAGTAGTATAGATGGGACAGGGGGTTACAATGAGCAGTTCTTC.

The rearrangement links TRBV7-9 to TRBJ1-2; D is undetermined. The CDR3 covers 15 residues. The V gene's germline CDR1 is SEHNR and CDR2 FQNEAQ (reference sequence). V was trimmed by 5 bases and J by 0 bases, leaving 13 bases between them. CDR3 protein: CASSGRGPTNYGYTF. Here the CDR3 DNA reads TGTGCCAGCAGCGGTCGGGGTCCCACTAACTATGGCTACACCTTC.

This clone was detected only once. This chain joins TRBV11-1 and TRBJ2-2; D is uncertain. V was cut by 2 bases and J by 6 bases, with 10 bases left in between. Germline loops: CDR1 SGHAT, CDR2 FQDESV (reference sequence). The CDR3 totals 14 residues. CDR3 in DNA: TGTGCCAGCAGCTTAAACCGGGTTTCCGGGGAGCTGTTTTTT. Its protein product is CASSLNRVSGELFF.

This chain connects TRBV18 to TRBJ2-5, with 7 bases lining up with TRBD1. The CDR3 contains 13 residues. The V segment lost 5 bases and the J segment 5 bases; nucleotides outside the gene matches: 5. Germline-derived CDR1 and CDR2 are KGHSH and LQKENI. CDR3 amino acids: CASSEDRVETQYF. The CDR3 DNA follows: TGTGCCAGCTCAGAAGACAGGGTGGAGACCCAGTACTTC.

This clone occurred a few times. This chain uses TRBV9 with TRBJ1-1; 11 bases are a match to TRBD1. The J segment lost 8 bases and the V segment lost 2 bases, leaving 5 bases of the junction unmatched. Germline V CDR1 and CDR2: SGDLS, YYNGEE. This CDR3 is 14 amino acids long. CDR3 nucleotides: TGTGCCAGCAGCGTCGCCGGGACAGGGGGAGAAGCTTTCTTT. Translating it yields CASSVAGTGGEAFF.

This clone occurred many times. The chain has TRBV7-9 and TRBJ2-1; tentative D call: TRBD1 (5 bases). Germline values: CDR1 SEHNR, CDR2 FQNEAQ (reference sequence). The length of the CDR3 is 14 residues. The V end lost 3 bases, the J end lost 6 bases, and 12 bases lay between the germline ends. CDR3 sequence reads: CASSFPRVINEQFF. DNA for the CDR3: TGTGCCAGCAGCTTCCCCAGGGTCATCAATGAGCAGTTCTTC. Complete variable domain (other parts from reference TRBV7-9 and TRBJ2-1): DTGVSQNPRHKITKRGQNVTFRCDPISEHNRLYWYRQTLGQGPEFLTYFQNEAQLEKSRLLSDRFSAERPKGSFSTLEIQRTEQGDSAMYLCASSFPRVINEQFFGPGTRLTVL.

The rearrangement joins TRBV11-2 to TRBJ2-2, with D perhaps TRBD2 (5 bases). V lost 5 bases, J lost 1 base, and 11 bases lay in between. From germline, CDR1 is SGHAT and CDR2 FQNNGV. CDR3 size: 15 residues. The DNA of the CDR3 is TGTGCCAGCAGCGGATGGAGGAGGAACACCGGGGAGCTGTTTTTT. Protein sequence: CASSGWRRNTGELFF.

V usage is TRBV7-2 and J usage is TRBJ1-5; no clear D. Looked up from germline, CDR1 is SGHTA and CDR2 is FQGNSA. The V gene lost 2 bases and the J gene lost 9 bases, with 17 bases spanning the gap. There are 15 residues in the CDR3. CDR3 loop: CASSLSAGPTRPQHF. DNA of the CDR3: TGTGCCAGCAGCTTATCGGCAGGCCCCACGCGGCCCCAGCATTTT.

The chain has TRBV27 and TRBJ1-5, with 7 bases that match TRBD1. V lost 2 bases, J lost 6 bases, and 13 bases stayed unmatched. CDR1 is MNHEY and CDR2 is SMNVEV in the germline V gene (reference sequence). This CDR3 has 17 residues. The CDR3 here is CASSLTAQQGKGQPQHF. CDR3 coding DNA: TGTGCCAGCAGTTTAACAGCCCAACAGGGGAAGGGTCAGCCCCAGCATTTT.

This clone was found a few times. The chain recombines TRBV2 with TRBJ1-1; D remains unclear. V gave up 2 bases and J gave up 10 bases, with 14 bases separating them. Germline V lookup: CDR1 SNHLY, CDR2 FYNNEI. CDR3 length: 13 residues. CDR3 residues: CASSESAYGGAFF. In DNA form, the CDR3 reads TGTGCCAGCAGTGAATCCGCCTATGGTGGAGCTTTCTTT. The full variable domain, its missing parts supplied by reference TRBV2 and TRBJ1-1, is EPEVTQTPSHQVTQMGQEVILRCVPISNHLYFYWYRQILGQKVEFLVSFYNNEISEKSEIFDDQFSVERPDGSNFTLKIRSTKLEDSAMYFCASSESAYGGAFFGQGTRLTVV.

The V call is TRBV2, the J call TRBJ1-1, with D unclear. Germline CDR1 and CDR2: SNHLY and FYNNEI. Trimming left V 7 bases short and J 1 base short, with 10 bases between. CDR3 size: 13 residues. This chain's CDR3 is CASKAAENTEAFF. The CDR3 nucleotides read TGTGCCAGCAAGGCCGCGGAGAACACTGAAGCTTTCTTT. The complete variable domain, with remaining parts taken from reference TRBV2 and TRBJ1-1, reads EPEVTQTPSHQVTQMGQEVILRCVPISNHLYFYWYRQILGQKVEFLVSFYNNEISEKSEIFDDQFSVERPDGSNFTLKIRSTKLEDSAMYFCASKAAENTEAFFGQGTRLTVV.

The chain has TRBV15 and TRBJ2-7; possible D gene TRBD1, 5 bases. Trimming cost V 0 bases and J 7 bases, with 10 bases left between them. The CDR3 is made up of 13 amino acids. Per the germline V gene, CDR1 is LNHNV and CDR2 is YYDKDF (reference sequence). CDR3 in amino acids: CATSRDQGWEQYF. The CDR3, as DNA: TGTGCCACCAGCAGAGACCAGGGCTGGGAGCAGTACTTC.

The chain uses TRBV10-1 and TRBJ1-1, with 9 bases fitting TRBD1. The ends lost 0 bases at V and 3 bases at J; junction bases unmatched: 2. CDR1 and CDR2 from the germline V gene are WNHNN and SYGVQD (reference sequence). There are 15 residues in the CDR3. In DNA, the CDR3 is TGCGCCAGCAGTGAGTCCGGGACAGGGTACACTGAAGCTTTCTTT. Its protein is CASSESGTGYTEAFF.

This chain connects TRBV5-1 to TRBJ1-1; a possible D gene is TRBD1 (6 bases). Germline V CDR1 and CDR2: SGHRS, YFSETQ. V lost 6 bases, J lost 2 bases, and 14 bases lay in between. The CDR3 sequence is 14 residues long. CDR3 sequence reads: CASTLGGLNTEAFF. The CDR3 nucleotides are TGCGCCAGCACCCTCGGGGGCCTAAACACTGAAGCTTTCTTT.

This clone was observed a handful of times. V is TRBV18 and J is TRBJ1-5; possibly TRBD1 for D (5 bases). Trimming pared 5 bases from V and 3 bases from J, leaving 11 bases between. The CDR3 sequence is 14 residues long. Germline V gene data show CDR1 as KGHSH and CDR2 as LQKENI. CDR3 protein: CASSAQGSNQPQHF. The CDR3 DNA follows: TGTGCCAGCTCAGCCCAGGGCTCCAATCAGCCCCAGCATTTT.